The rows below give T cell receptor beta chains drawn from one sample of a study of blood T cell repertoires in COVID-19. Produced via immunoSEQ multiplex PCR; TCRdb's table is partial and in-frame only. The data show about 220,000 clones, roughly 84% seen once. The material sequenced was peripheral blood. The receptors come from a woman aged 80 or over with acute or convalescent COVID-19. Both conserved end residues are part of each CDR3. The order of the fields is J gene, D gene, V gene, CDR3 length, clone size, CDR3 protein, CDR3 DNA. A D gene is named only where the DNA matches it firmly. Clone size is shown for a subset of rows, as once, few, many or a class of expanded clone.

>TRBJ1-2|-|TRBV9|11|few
CASWGVSGYTF
TGTGCCAGTTGGGGGGTGAGTGGCTACACCTTC
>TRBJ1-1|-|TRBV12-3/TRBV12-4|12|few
CASSFSNTEAFF
TGTGCCAGCAGTTTCTCGAACACTGAAGCTTTCTTT
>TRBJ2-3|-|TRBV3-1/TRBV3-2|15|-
CASSPLGGNTVTQYF
TGTGCCAGCAGCCCTTTGGGGGGAAACACAGTTACGCAGTATTTT
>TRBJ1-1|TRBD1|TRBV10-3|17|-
CAISDLRTGSENTEAFF
TGTGCCATCAGTGACCTTAGGACAGGGAGCGAGAACACTGAAGCTTTCTTT
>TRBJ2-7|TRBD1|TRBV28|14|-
CASSHDRAPYEQYF
TGTGCCAGCAGTCACGACAGGGCACCCTACGAGCAGTACTTC
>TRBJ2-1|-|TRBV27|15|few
CASRPPGLGYNEQFF
TGTGCCAGCAGGCCACCAGGGTTAGGGTACAATGAGCAGTTCTTC
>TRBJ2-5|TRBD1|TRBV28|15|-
CASSLSYAGGETQYF
TGTGCCAGCAGTTTATCTTACGCAGGGGGAGAGACCCAGTACTTC
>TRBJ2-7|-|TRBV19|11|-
CASSSAYEQYF
TGTGCCAGTAGTTCGGCCTACGAGCAGTACTTC
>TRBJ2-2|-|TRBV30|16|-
CAWSLGRGRSSRELFF
TGTGCCTGGAGTCTAGGGCGGGGGCGATCATCCCGGGAGCTGTTTTTT
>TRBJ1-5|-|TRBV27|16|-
CASSFRGDYSNQPQHF
TGTGCCAGCAGTTTTCGGGGGGACTATAGCAATCAGCCCCAGCATTTT
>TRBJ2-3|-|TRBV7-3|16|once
CASSSFTPGTSDTQYF
TGTGCCAGCAGCTCGTTCACTCCCGGGACTTCAGATACGCAGTATTTT
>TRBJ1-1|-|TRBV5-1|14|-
CASSSDTPNTEAFF
TGCGCCAGCAGCTCGGACACTCCGAACACTGAAGCTTTCTTT
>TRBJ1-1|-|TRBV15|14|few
CATSREGSGTEAFF
TGTGCCACCAGCAGAGAGGGCAGTGGCACTGAAGCTTTCTTT
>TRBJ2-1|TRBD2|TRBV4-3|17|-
CASSQDLSGGTYNEQFF
TGCGCCAGCAGCCAAGATCTGTCGGGGGGTACCTACAATGAGCAGTTCTTC
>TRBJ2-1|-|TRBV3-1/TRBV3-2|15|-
CASSYNLRDSNEQFF
TGTGCCAGCAGCTATAACCTCCGGGACTCCAATGAGCAGTTCTTC
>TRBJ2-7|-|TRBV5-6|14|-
CASSSYPQPYEQYF
TGTGCCAGCAGCTCTTACCCACAGCCCTACGAGCAGTACTTC
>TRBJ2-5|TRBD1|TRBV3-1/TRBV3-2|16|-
CASSPELGQGQETQYF
TGTGCCAGCAGCCCGGAGTTGGGACAGGGCCAAGAGACCCAGTACTTC
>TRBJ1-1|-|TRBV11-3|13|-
CASSLDLFTEAFF
TGTGCCAGCAGCTTAGATTTATTCACTGAAGCTTTCTTT
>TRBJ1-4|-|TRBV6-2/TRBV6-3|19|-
CASSPAGTRTWGANEKLFF
TGTGCCAGCAGCCCTGCCGGGACACGCACATGGGGAGCTAATGAAAAACTGTTTTTT
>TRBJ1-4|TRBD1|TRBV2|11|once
CASRNRQGPFF
TGTGCCAGCAGGAACCGACAGGGGCCGTTTTTT
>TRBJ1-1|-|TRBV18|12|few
CASSLADGEAFF
TGTGCCAGCTCACTAGCCGACGGTGAAGCTTTCTTT
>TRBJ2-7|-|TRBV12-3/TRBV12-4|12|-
CASSFTFYEQYF
TGTGCCAGCAGCTTCACTTTCTACGAGCAGTACTTC
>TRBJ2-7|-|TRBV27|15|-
CASSLSFSDSGEQYF
TGTGCCAGCAGTTTATCGTTTTCTGACTCGGGGGAGCAGTACTTC
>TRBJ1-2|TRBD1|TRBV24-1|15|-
CATSEPGTGNYGYTF
TGTGCCACCAGTGAGCCCGGGACAGGGAACTATGGCTACACCTTC
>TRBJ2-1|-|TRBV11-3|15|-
CASSQYSGQDNEQFF
TGTGCCAGCAGCCAATATAGCGGACAAGACAATGAGCAGTTCTTC
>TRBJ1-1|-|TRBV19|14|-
CASRPPYINTEAFF
TGTGCCAGCCGCCCCCCCTATATAAACACTGAAGCTTTCTTT
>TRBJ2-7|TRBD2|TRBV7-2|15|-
CASSSLAGGPYEQYF
TGTGCCAGCAGCTCGCTAGCGGGGGGGCCCTACGAGCAGTACTTC
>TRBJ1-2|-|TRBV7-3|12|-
CASSSGGLGQSF
TGTGCCAGCAGCTCGGGGGGACTCGGACAGTCCTTC
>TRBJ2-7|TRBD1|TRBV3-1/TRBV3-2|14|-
CASSQDHRGYEQYF
TGTGCCAGCAGCCAAGATCACAGGGGTTACGAGCAGTACTTC
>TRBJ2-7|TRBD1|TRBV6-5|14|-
CASSYLSGGNEQYF
TGTGCCAGCAGTTATCTCTCAGGGGGCAACGAGCAGTACTTC
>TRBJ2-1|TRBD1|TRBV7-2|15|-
CASSLYGTGMNEQFF
TGTGCCAGCAGCTTGTACGGGACAGGGATGAATGAGCAGTTCTTC
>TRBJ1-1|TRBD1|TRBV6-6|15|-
CASSQPIDRVTEAFF
TGTGCCAGCAGTCAACCGATTGACAGGGTCACTGAAGCTTTCTTT
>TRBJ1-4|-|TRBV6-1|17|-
CASSARGRGTTNEKLFF
TGTGCCAGCAGTGCGAGGGGCAGGGGAACAACTAATGAAAAACTGTTTTTT
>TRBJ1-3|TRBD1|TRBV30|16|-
CAWRVGTGNSGNTIYF
TGTGCCTGGAGGGTAGGGACAGGCAACTCTGGAAACACCATATATTTT
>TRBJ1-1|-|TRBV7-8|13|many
CASRQHQNTEAFF
TGTGCCAGCAGACAACATCAGAACACTGAAGCTTTCTTT
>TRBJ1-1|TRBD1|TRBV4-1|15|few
CASRQLQGTNTEAFF
TGCGCCAGCAGACAGTTACAGGGGACGAACACTGAAGCTTTCTTT
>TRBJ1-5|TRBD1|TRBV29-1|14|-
CSVAGQGGNQPQHF
TGCAGCGTAGCCGGACAGGGAGGCAATCAGCCCCAGCATTTT
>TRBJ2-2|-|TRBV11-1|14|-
CASSLDLNTGELFF
TGTGCCAGCAGCTTGGACTTAAACACCGGGGAGCTGTTTTTT
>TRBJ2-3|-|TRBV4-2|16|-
CASSQGVGRSTDTQYF
TGTGCCAGCAGCCAAGGGGTGGGCCGAAGCACAGATACGCAGTATTTT
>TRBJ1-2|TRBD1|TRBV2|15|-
CASSEGTGEVYGYTF
TGTGCCAGCAGTGAAGGGACAGGGGAGGTTTATGGCTACACCTTC
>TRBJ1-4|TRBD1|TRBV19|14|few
CASSQRQGTEKLFF
TGTGCCAGTAGTCAGAGACAGGGGACTGAAAAACTGTTTTTT
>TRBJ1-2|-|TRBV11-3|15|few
CASSNRAGEFGGYTF
TGTGCCAGCAGCAACAGGGCGGGAGAATTTGGTGGCTACACCTTC
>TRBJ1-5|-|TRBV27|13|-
CASSRQRNQPQHF
TGTGCCAGCAGTAGACAGCGTAATCAGCCCCAGCATTTT
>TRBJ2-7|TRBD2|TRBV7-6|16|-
CASSLGSWGGSYEQYF
TGTGCCAGCAGCTTAGGCTCATGGGGAGGGAGTTACGAGCAGTACTTC
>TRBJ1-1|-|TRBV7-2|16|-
CASSSIGGGLNTEAFF
TGTGCCAGCAGCTCTATAGGAGGAGGGTTGAACACTGAAGCTTTCTTT
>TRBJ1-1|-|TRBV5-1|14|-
CASSHDNPNTEAFF
TGCGCCAGCAGCCACGACAATCCGAACACTGAAGCTTTCTTT
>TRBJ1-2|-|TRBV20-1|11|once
CSAHLNYGYTF
TGCAGTGCCCATTTGAACTATGGCTACACCTTC
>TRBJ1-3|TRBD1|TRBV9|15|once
CASSATGYSGNTIYF
TGTGCCAGCAGCGCGACAGGGTACTCTGGAAACACCATATATTTT
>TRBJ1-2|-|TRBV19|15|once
CASSKRAQYISGYTF
TGTGCCAGTAGTAAGAGGGCGCAGTATATCTCTGGCTACACCTTC
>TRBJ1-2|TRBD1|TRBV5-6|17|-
CASSPFGQGVSPIEYTF
TGTGCCAGCAGCCCATTTGGACAGGGGGTGTCTCCTATCGAATACACCTTC
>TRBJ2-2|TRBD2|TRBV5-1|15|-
CASSLELAGTGELFF
TGCGCCAGCAGCTTGGAACTAGCGGGGACCGGGGAGCTGTTTTTT
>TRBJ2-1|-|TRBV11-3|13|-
CASSPAGPRAQFF
TGTGCCAGCAGCCCCGCGGGGCCCCGAGCGCAGTTCTTC
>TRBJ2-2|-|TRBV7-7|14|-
CASSTDYYTGELFF
TGTGCTAGCAGCACGGACTACTACACCGGGGAGCTGTTTTTT
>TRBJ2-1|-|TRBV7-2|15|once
CASRPRGSSYNEQFF
TGTGCCAGCAGACCAAGGGGAAGCTCCTACAATGAGCAGTTCTTC
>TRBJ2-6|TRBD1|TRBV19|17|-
CASSRDRTRSGANVLTF
TGTGCCAGTAGTCGGGACAGAACCCGCTCTGGGGCCAACGTCCTGACTTTC